This T cell receptor beta chain was recorded in a study of blood T cell repertoires in COVID-19. Background on the study: Whether acute or convalescent, the COVID-19 samples came from the United States, Italy and Spain. T cells, B-cell-depleted T cells, or PBMCs supplied cDNA or gDNA.

Source study methods: Researchers report that nucleated cell counts were estimated from reference gene primer amplification. The method was immunoSEQ multiplex PCR; TCRdb's version includes in-frame clones alone and lacks a portion of them. That table supplies the V and J calls and clone size; D and trimming were determined from the DNA. The sample has about 220,000 clones, 80% seen once. Sequences were obtained from peripheral blood. This clonotype originated in a human donor in a cohort sampled during active COVID-19.

The CDR3 reads CASSQGRGAENNEQYF. The CDR3 bases are TGTGCCAGCAGCCAGGGGAGGGGGGCGGAAAATAACGAGCAGTACTTC. The chain carries TRBV3-1 (or the pseudogene TRBV3-2) and TRBJ2-7; tentative D call: TRBD2 (7 bases). The V gene's germline CDR1 is LGHDT and CDR2 YNNKEL (reference sequence). Trimming removed 3 bases at V and 5 bases at J, with 20 bases between. This CDR3 region has 16 residues.